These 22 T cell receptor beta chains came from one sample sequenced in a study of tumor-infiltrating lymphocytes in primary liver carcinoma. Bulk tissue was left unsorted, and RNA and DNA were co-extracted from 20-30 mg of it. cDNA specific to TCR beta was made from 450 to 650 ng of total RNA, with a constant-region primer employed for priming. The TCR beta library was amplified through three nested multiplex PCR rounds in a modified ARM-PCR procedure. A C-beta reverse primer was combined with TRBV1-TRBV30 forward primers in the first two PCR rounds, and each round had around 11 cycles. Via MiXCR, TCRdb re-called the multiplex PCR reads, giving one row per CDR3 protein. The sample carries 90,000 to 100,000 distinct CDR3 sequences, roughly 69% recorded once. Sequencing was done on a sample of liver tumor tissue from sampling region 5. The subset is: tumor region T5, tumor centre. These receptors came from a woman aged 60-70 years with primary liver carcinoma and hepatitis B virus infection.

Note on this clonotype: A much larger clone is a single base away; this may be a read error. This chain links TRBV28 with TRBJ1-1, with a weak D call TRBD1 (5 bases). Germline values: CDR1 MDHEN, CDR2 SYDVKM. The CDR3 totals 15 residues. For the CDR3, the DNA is TGTGCCACCAGTTTTGTGGGCAGGGTGAACACTGAAGCTTTCTTT. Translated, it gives CATSFVGRVNTEAFF.

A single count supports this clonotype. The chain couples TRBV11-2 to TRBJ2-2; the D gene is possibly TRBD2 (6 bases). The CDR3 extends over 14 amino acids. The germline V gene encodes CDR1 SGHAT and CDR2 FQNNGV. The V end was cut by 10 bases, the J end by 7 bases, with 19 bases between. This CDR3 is CANGSGLTGGELFF. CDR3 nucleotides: TGTGCCAACGGCTCGGGACTTACAGGCGGGGAGCTGTTTTTT.

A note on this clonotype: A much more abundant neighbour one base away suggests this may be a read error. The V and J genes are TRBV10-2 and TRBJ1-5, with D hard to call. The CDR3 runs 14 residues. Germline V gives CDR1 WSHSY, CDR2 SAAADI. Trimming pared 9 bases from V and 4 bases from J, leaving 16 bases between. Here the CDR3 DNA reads TGCGCCAGTGGGCTGGCGGAGGGAAATCAGCCCCAGCATTTT. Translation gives CASGLAEGNQPQHF.

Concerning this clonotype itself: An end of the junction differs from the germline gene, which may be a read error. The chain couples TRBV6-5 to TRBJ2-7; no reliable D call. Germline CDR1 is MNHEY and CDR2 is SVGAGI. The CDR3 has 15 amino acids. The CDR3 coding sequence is TGTGTCAGCAGTTACCCGATCACCGGCTTCTACGAGCAGTACTTC. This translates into CVSSYPITGFYEQYF.

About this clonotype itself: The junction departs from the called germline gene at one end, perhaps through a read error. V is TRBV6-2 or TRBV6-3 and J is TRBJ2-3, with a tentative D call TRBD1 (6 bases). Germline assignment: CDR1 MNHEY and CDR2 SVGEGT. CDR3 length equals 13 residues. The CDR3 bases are TGTACCAGCAGCAGGACAGCCACAAATGCGCAGTATTTT. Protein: CTSSRTATNAQYF.

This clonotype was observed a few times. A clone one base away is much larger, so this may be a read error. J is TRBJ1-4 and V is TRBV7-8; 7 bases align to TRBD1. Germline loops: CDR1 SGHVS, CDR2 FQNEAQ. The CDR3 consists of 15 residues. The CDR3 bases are TGTGCCAGAAGCTTACGACAGGGACTCAATGAAAAACTGTTTTTT. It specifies CARSLRQGLNEKLFF.

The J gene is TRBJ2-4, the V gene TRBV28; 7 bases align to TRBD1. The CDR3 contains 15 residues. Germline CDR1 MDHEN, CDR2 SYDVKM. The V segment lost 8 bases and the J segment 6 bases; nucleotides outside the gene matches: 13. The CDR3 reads CASCLIRDSLNIQYF. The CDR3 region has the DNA TGTGCCAGCTGTCTGATTCGGGACAGCCTAAACATTCAGTACTTC.

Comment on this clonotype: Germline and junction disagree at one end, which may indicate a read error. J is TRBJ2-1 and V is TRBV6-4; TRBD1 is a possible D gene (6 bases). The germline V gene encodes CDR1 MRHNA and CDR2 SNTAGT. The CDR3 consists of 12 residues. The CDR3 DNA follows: TGTACCAGCAGTCCTACAGGGAATGAGCAGTTCTTC. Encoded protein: CTSSPTGNEQFF.

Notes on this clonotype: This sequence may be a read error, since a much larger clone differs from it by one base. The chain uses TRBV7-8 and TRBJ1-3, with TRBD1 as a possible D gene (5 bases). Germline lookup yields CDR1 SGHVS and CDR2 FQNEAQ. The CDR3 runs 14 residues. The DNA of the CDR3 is TGTGCCAGCAGCTTAGAAGGGCACAAAGGGACCATACATTTT. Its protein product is CASSLEGHKGTIHF.

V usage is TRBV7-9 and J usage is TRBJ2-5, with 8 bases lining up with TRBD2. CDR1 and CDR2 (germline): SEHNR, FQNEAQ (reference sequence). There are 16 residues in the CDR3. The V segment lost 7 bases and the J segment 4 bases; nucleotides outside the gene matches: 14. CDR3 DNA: TGTGCCAGCACCTCCAGCAGCGGGAGAGGAGCAGAGACCCAGTACTTC. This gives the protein CASTSSSGRGAETQYF.

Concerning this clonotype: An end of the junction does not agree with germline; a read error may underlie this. The DNA for the CDR3 is TGTGCCAGTCGGAGGGGGGACACTGAAGTTTTCTTT. This encodes CASRRGDTEVFF. The chain combines TRBV19 with TRBJ1-1, with a tentative D call TRBD1 (6 bases). Per germline, CDR1 LNHDA and CDR2 SQIVND (reference sequence). CDR3 length equals 12 residues.

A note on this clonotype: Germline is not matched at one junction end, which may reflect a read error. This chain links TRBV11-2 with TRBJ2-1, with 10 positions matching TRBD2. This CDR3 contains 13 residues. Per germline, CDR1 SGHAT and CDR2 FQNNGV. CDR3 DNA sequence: TGTGTTAGCAGCTGGACTAGCGGTGGTGAGCAGCTCTTC. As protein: CVSSWTSGGEQLF.

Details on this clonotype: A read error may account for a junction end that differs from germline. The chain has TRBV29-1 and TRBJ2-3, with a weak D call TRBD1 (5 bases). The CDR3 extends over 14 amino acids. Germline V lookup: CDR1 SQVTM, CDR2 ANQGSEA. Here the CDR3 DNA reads TGCAGTGTTAGTTTAGGGGTTAGCAGAGATACGCAGTATTTT. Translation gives CSVSLGVSRDTQYF.

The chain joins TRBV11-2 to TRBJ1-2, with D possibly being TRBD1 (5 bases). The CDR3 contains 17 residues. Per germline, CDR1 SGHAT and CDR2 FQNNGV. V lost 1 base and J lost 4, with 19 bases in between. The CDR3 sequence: CASSLGPFRALRYGYTF. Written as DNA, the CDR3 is TGTGCCAGCAGCTTAGGTCCGTTCAGGGCACTGCGCTATGGCTACACCTTC.

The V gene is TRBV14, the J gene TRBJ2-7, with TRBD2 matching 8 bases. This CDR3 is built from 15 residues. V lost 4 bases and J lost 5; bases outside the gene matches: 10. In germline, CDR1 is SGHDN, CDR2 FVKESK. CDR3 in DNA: TGTGCCAGCAGCCCCATGGGGACTAGTTGCCACGAGCAGTACTTC. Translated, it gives CASSPMGTSCHEQYF.

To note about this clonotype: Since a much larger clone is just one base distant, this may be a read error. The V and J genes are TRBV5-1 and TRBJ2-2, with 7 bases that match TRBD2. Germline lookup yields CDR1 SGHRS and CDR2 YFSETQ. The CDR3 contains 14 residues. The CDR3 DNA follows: TGCGTCAGCACCGGGGGGAGAGACACCGGGGAGCTGTTTTTT. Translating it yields CVSTGGRDTGELFF.

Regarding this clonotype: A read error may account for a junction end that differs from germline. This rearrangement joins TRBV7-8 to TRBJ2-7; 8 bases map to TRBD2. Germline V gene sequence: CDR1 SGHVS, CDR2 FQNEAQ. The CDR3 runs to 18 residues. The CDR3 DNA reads TGCGCCAGCAGCTTGAGAGGAGTCAGCGGGGGAAGCTCCTACGAGCAGTACTTC. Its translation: CASSLRGVSGGSSYEQYF.

In DNA form, the CDR3 reads TGTGCCAGCAGCTTTGGGTATAAGAGGGTAGCGGAAGGGCCCTGGGATGAGCAGTTCTTC. This encodes CASSFGYKRVAEGPWDEQFF. This sequence joins TRBV21-1 and TRBJ2-1; TRBD2, the D gene given by the table, was not confirmed from the DNA. TRBV21-1 is marked as a pseudogene. This CDR3 contains 20 residues.

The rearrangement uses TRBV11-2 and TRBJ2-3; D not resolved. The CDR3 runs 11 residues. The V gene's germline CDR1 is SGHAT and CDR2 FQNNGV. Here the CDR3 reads CTNSFTDTQYF. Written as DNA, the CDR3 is TGTACCAACAGCTTTACAGATACGCAGTATTTT.

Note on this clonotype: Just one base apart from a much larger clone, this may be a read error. CDR3 bases: TGTGCCAGCAATGTACTAGCGTCCGTCAGCAATGAGCAGTTCTTC. Protein sequence: CASNVLASVSNEQFF. This rearrangement joins TRBV28 to TRBJ2-1; 7 nucleotides agree with TRBD2. The J segment lost 6 bases and the V segment lost 7 bases, leaving 12 bases of the junction unmatched. CDR1 is MDHEN, CDR2 SYDVKM, per germline. This CDR3 spans 15 amino acids.

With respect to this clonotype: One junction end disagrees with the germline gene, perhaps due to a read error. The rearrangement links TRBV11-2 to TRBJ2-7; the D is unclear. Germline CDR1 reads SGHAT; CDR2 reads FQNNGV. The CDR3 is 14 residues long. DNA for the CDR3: TGTGCCAGCAGCCCTCCCGGAGACTCCTACGAGCAGTATTTC. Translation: CASSPPGDSYEQYF.

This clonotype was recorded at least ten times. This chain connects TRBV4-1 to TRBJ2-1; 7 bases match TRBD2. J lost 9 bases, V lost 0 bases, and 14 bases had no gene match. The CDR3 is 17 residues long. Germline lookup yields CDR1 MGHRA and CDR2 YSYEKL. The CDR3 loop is CASSQDSASGLLAEQFF. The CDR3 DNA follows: TGCGCCAGCAGCCAAGATAGCGCTAGCGGCCTCCTCGCTGAGCAGTTCTTC.